Sequencing of this T cell receptor (beta chain) was carried out in a study of CD8+CD57+ T cells in acquired aplastic anemia. TCR beta VDJ and CDR3 profiling used genomic DNA as template. From the reads, TCRdb called clonotypes with MiXCR, one entry per CDR3 protein. The table includes around 180,000 distinct CDR3 sequences, about 60% detected once. Study-wide results and caveats: Fewer than 35 shared CD8+ CDR3s appeared highly expressed within patients' immunodominant clones.

Per germline, CDR1 SEHNR and CDR2 FQNEAQ (reference sequence). This CDR3 contains 15 residues. J lost 0 bases, V lost 5 bases, and 6 bases had no gene match. As to this clonotype: Its antigen is unidentified.

Material: sorted CD4+, CD8+, or CD8+CD57+ T cells (not recorded which) from PBMCs. The J gene is TRBJ2-5, the V gene TRBV7-9; TRBD2 matches 7 bases. This TCR was sampled from a human donor in good health. CDR3 sequence: CASSPGTTDQETQYF. The CDR3 DNA sequence: TGTGCCAGCAGCCCCGGGACTACGGACCAAGAGACCCAGTACTTC.